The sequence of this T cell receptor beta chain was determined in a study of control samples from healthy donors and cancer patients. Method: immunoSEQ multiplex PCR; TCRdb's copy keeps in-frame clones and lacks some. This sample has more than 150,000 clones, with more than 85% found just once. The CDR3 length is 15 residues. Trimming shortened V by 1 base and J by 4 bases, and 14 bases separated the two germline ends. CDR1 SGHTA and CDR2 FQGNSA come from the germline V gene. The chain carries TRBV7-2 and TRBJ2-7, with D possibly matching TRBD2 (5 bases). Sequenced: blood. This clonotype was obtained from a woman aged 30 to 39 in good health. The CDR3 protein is CASSLVQVRAYEQYF. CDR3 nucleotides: TGTGCCAGCAGCTTAGTGCAGGTGCGGGCTTACGAGCAGTACTTC.